This passage covers 21 T cell receptor beta chains from one sample sequenced in a study of cytomegalovirus exposure and HLA in healthy donors. PCR used 60 Vbeta primers and 13 Jbeta primers. Data came from immunoSEQ multiplex PCR; TCRdb stores just in-frame clones and leaves some out. The sample holds about 180,000 clones, over 70% seen once. The sequencing input was PBMCs. The receptor source for this set is an older woman in good health and CMV-seropositive.

Only one count was recorded for this clone. CDR3 DNA sequence: TGCAGCGTTGAGGGACTAGCGGGAGACAATGAGCAGTTCTTC. Amino acids: CSVEGLAGDNEQFF. The chain employs TRBV29-1 and TRBJ2-1; 14 nucleotides line up with TRBD2. V shed 3 bases and J 5 bases; nucleotides not matched to a gene: 0. The germline V gene has CDR1 SQVTM and CDR2 ANQGSEA. The CDR3 runs to 14 residues.

This clone was picked up one time. The CDR3 DNA reads TGTGCCAGCAGCTGGAACCCGGGACAGGGTGAAAAACTGTTTTTT. This translates into CASSWNPGQGEKLFF. The J gene is TRBJ1-4, the V gene TRBV5-4, with TRBD1 matching over 9 bases. The CDR3 totals 15 residues. The junction had 7 bases not matched to a gene; V was cut back by 3 bases and J by 7 bases. Germline V gives CDR1 SGHNT, CDR2 YYREEE (reference sequence).

The CDR3 is CASRGQETQYF. CDR3 nucleotide sequence: TGTGCCAGCAGGGGACAAGAGACCCAGTACTTC. This chain connects TRBV19 to TRBJ2-5; a weak D match, TRBD1 (6 bases). V lost 9 bases and J lost 2, with 7 bases in between. The CDR3 is made up of 11 amino acids. Germline V lookup: CDR1 LNHDA, CDR2 SQIVND (reference sequence).

The chain carries TRBV4-2 and TRBJ1-2; TRBD1 might be the D (5 bases). V was shortened by 3 bases and J by 5 bases, with 16 bases between the two germline ends. The germline gives CDR1 LGHNA, CDR2 YNFKEQ. This CDR3 contains 15 residues. The CDR3 is CASSHRGTDEYGYTF. The CDR3 nucleotides read TGTGCCAGCAGCCATCGGGGGACGGATGAATATGGCTACACCTTC.

This clone was observed a handful of times. The V and J genes are TRBV29-1 and TRBJ1-2, with 11 bases that match TRBD1. Looked up from germline, CDR1 is SQVTM and CDR2 is ANQGSEA. J lost 8 bases, V lost 2 bases, and 4 bases had no gene match. The CDR3 totals 13 residues. For the CDR3, the DNA is TGCAGCGTTGAACCGGGACAGGGGGTCGGCTACACCTTC. Translation gives CSVEPGQGVGYTF.

This chain joins TRBV6-6 and TRBJ1-5, with 10 bases lining up with TRBD1. CDR1 and CDR2 from the germline V gene are MNHNY and SVGAGI (reference sequence). J was trimmed by 2 bases and V by 7 bases; bases with no gene match: 5. The CDR3 runs 15 residues. The CDR3 sequence is CASTPDRGGNQPQHF. The CDR3 DNA sequence: TGTGCCAGCACCCCGGACAGGGGGGGCAATCAGCCCCAGCATTTT.

The chain combines TRBV30 with TRBJ2-2; 13 bases match TRBD2. The CDR3 has 18 residues. Germline trimming cut 3 bases from V and 3 bases from J; bases unmatched to any gene: 10. Germline CDR1 reads GTSNPN; CDR2 reads SVGIG (reference sequence). The CDR3 DNA reads as TGTGCCTGGAGCCGTCGGACTAGCGGGAGTCCGTACACCGGGGAGCTGTTTTTT. Its protein product is CAWSRRTSGSPYTGELFF.

In this sample, this clone turned up once. This rearrangement joins TRBV6-5 to TRBJ2-3; 8 bases align to TRBD1. Per germline, CDR1 MNHEY and CDR2 SVGAGI. V gave up 1 base and J gave up 4 bases; unmatched junction bases: 4. This CDR3 spans 15 amino acids. The CDR3 nucleotides are TGTGCCAGCAGTTACTTCGACAGGGGAGCAGATACGCAGTATTTT. Amino acid sequence: CASSYFDRGADTQYF.

V is TRBV5-1 and J is TRBJ1-4; TRBD1 might be the D (6 bases). Per the germline V gene, CDR1 is SGHRS and CDR2 is YFSETQ. Between the trimmed V and J ends, which lost 4 bases and 4 bases, there was a span of 14 bases. The CDR3 is made up of 15 amino acids. The DNA of the CDR3 is TGCGCCAGCAGCCGAGACCAGGGGTATAATGAAAAACTGTTTTTT. Its protein product is CASSRDQGYNEKLFF.

J is TRBJ2-7 and V is TRBV18; TRBD2 matches 8 bases. Per the germline V gene, CDR1 is KGHSH and CDR2 is LQKENI. The CDR3 contains 15 residues. Trimming cost V 3 bases and J 3 bases; bases outside gene matches: 7. The CDR3 spells CASSPGGGFFYEQYF. In DNA, the CDR3 is TGTGCCAGCTCACCCGGGGGGGGCTTTTTCTACGAGCAGTACTTC.

The chain carries TRBV7-9 and TRBJ2-2; 10 positions agree with TRBD1. In germline, CDR1 is SEHNR, CDR2 FQNEAQ (reference sequence). V gave up 0 bases and J gave up 7 bases; unmatched junction bases: 5. The CDR3 is 16 residues long. The CDR3 DNA reads TGTGCCAGCAGCTTAGCGACAGGGGGCGCCATCGGGGAGCTGTTTTTT. This encodes CASSLATGGAIGELFF.

This clone has a single count. This chain connects TRBV6-1 to TRBJ2-1, with 12 bases identical to TRBD2. The CDR3 has 16 amino acids. Per the germline V gene, CDR1 is MNHNS and CDR2 is SASEGT. J was trimmed by 3 bases and V by 0 bases; bases with no gene match: 0. The chain's CDR3 is CASSEATSGGYNEQFF. The CDR3 DNA reads TGTGCCAGCAGTGAAGCGACTAGCGGGGGCTACAATGAGCAGTTCTTC.

The rearrangement uses TRBV30 and TRBJ2-2, with 11 bases that match TRBD2. Germline loops: CDR1 GTSNPN, CDR2 SVGIG (reference sequence). This CDR3 contains 17 residues. The V gene end was trimmed by 2 bases and the J gene end by 5 bases; junction bases not matched to a gene: 10. The CDR3 sequence is CAWSWALAGGRTGELFF. In DNA form, the CDR3 reads TGTGCCTGGAGTTGGGCGCTAGCGGGAGGACGTACCGGGGAGCTGTTTTTT.

V usage is TRBV6-1 and J usage is TRBJ2-7; possibly TRBD2 for D (5 bases). The CDR3 runs to 13 residues. The V end was cut by 6 bases, the J end by 2 bases, with 11 bases between. From germline, CDR1 is MNHNS and CDR2 SASEGT. Here the CDR3 reads CASSRERTYEQYF. CDR3 sequence (DNA): TGTGCCAGCAGCCGGGAAAGAACCTACGAGCAGTACTTC.

The chain couples TRBV5-1 to TRBJ2-5, with D maybe TRBD1 (5 bases). The CDR3 length is 13 residues. The V gene's germline CDR1 is SGHRS and CDR2 YFSETQ. Trimming removed 2 bases at V and 5 bases at J, with 10 bases between. This chain's CDR3 is CASSFRGRETQYF. The CDR3 coding sequence is TGCGCCAGCAGCTTTAGGGGCCGGGAGACCCAGTACTTC.

The CDR3 DNA is TGTGCCAGCAGCTCCGTCCCGGGACAGGGTAACTCTGGAAACACCATATATTTT. It yields the protein CASSSVPGQGNSGNTIYF. This chain links TRBV28 with TRBJ1-3; 9 nucleotides align to TRBD1. Germline CDR1 MDHEN, CDR2 SYDVKM. This CDR3 region has 18 residues. J gave up 0 bases and V 6 bases, and 12 bases lay outside the gene matches. Complete variable domain (other parts from reference TRBV28 and TRBJ1-3): DVKVTQSSRYLVKRTGEKVFLECVQDMDHENMFWYRQDPGLGLRLIYFSYDVKMKEKGDIPEGYSVSREKKERFSLILESASTNQTSMYLCASSSVPGQGNSGNTIYFGEGSWLTVV.

This sequence joins TRBV7-2 and TRBJ2-7; possible D gene TRBD1, 8 bases. Germline V lookup: CDR1 SGHTA, CDR2 FQGNSA. The CDR3 consists of 18 residues. The ends were cut back, 5 bases at V and 2 bases at J, with 25 bases in the middle. The CDR3 DNA is TGTGCCAGCAGCCTACAGGGGGGCGGGGGCGACGTCGCCTACGAGCAGTACTTC. Its protein is CASSLQGGGGDVAYEQYF.

The rearrangement links TRBV28 to TRBJ2-7; 9 nucleotides agree with TRBD2. The length of the CDR3 is 17 residues. CDR1 and CDR2 from the germline V gene are MDHEN and SYDVKM. V gave up 4 bases and J gave up 2 bases; unmatched junction bases: 12. The CDR3 protein is CASSSVSGLAGTYEQYF. DNA for the CDR3: TGTGCCAGCAGTTCCGTTAGCGGGCTAGCGGGGACCTACGAGCAGTACTTC.

The rearrangement joins TRBV4-3 to TRBJ1-5, with D perhaps matching TRBD1 (5 bases). Germline V CDR1 and CDR2: LGHNA, YSLEER. Trimming pared 1 base from V and 0 bases from J, leaving 7 bases between. This CDR3 spans 15 amino acids. CDR3 sequence: CASSQGQGSNQPQHF. CDR3 in DNA: TGCGCCAGCAGCCAAGGGCAGGGTAGCAATCAGCCCCAGCATTTT.

In DNA form, the CDR3 reads TGCGCCAGCAGCACCTCAGGGGCAACTAATGAAAAACTGTTTTTT. Amino acid sequence: CASSTSGATNEKLFF. The V call is TRBV5-1, the J call TRBJ1-4, with D possibly being TRBD1 (6 bases). The ends were cut back, 4 bases at V and 0 bases at J, with 10 bases in the middle. Germline V gene lookup returns CDR1 SGHRS and CDR2 YFSETQ. The CDR3 is 15 residues long.

The chain employs TRBV15 and TRBJ2-7; D is undetermined. V lost 0 bases and J 7 bases, leaving 10 bases between the germline ends. From germline, CDR1 is LNHNV and CDR2 YYDKDF (reference sequence). The CDR3 loop spans 13 amino acids. The CDR3 region has the DNA TGTGCCACCAGCAGAGATTCCCCAGGAGAGCAGTACTTC. Protein: CATSRDSPGEQYF.